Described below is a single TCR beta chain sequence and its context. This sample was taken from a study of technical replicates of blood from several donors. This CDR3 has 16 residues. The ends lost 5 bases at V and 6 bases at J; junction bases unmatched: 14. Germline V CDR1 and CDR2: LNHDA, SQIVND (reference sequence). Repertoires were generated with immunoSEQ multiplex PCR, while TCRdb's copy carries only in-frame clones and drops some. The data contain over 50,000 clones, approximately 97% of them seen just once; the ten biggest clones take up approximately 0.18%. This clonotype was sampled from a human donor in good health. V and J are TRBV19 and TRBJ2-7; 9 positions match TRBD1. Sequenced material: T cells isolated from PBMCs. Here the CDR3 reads CASSGLRETGGSEQYF. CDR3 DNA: TGTGCCAGTAGTGGATTGAGGGAGACAGGGGGGTCCGAGCAGTACTTC.